A selection of T cell receptor beta chains follows, all from one sample in a study of shared clonotypes between healthy human individuals. Sequencing used immunoSEQ multiplex PCR; TCRdb keeps in-frame clones, though not all of them. The profile shows 2 million to 3 million clones, approximately 93% of them singletons. The material sequenced was naive CD4+ T cells from PBMCs. The receptor set was obtained from a man between 18 and 35 years old in good health. Some clones in this sample may be carry-over from other donors' samples. Each CDR3 is given with its conserved first and last residue. Fields, in order: J gene, clone size, D gene, V gene, CDR3 DNA, CDR3 protein. The D gene is left open where the match is weak. The size field is filled for only some rows; it gives once, few, many or a size class.

J gene: TRBJ1-2
clone size: -
D gene: -
V gene: TRBV30
CDR3 DNA: TGTGCCTGGAGTGATCCGCTGGGCTACACCTTC
CDR3 protein: CAWSDPLGYTF

J gene: TRBJ2-2
clone size: -
D gene: TRBD2
V gene: TRBV6-4
CDR3 DNA: TGTGCCAGCAGTCCCCTAGCGGGAGGGGAGCTGTTTTTT
CDR3 protein: CASSPLAGGELFF

J gene: TRBJ2-5
clone size: -
D gene: -
V gene: TRBV18
CDR3 DNA: TGTGCCAGCTCACCACCGCAGCCCCTTCAAGAGACCCAGTACTTC
CDR3 protein: CASSPPQPLQETQYF

J gene: TRBJ2-1
clone size: -
D gene: TRBD2
V gene: TRBV30
CDR3 DNA: TGTGCCTGGGCGAGGACTAGCGGGAGGGCCTCCTACAATGAGCAGTTCTTC
CDR3 protein: CAWARTSGRASYNEQFF

J gene: TRBJ2-2
clone size: -
D gene: -
V gene: TRBV7-3
CDR3 DNA: TGTGCCAGCAGCTTATCGGGGTCCGGGGAGCTGTTTTTT
CDR3 protein: CASSLSGSGELFF

J gene: TRBJ2-2
clone size: -
D gene: -
V gene: TRBV4-3
CDR3 DNA: TGCGCCAGCAGCCGCCTCGGGTCGGCCGGGGAGCTGTTTTTT
CDR3 protein: CASSRLGSAGELFF

J gene: TRBJ2-3
clone size: -
D gene: -
V gene: TRBV28
CDR3 DNA: TGTGCCAGCAGTTTATGGGGGCCTGGGGGTCGATACGAGTATTTT
CDR3 protein: CASSLWGPGGRYEYF

J gene: TRBJ2-3
clone size: -
D gene: -
V gene: TRBV6-6
CDR3 DNA: TGTGCCAGCAGTTATGGTTTGGGGACGGCTACGCAGTATTTT
CDR3 protein: CASSYGLGTATQYF

J gene: TRBJ2-5
clone size: -
D gene: TRBD2
V gene: TRBV25-1
CDR3 DNA: TGTGCCAGCAGTGAAACCATACTAGCGGGGAGCCGGGAGACCCAGTACTTC
CDR3 protein: CASSETILAGSRETQYF

J gene: TRBJ2-2
clone size: -
D gene: -
V gene: TRBV21-1
CDR3 DNA: TGTGCCAGCGCCTTCCGACTAGCGAGGCCCGGGGAGCTGTTTTTT
CDR3 protein: CASAFRLARPGELFF

J gene: TRBJ1-1
clone size: -
D gene: -
V gene: TRBV7-9
CDR3 DNA: TGTGCCAGCAGCCTGTGGGCTTCGGACACTGAAGCTTTCTTT
CDR3 protein: CASSLWASDTEAFF

J gene: TRBJ1-2
clone size: -
D gene: -
V gene: TRBV5-4
CDR3 DNA: TGTGCCAGCAGCGAGACACGGGCCTATGGCTACACCTTC
CDR3 protein: CASSETRAYGYTF

J gene: TRBJ2-7
clone size: once
D gene: -
V gene: TRBV5-1
CDR3 DNA: TGCGCCAGCAGCCGGGACCCCTCTGGCGAGCAGTACTTC
CDR3 protein: CASSRDPSGEQYF

J gene: TRBJ1-5
clone size: -
D gene: -
V gene: TRBV21-1
CDR3 DNA: TGTGCCAGCAGCAAAGCCCCTCGTCCACGCAATCAGCCCCAGCATTTT
CDR3 protein: CASSKAPRPRNQPQHF

J gene: TRBJ2-1
clone size: -
D gene: -
V gene: TRBV5-1
CDR3 DNA: TGCGCCAGCAGCCCCAACACCGGAGGGGTCAATGAGCAGTTCTTC
CDR3 protein: CASSPNTGGVNEQFF

J gene: TRBJ1-4
clone size: -
D gene: -
V gene: TRBV6-1
CDR3 DNA: TGTGCCAGCTCCCCGCAGGGCCTTAATGAAAAACTGTTTTTT
CDR3 protein: CASSPQGLNEKLFF

J gene: TRBJ1-1
clone size: -
D gene: TRBD1
V gene: TRBV5-1
CDR3 DNA: TGCGCCAGCAGCCCCAGACAGGGGAGGACTGAAGCTTTCTTT
CDR3 protein: CASSPRQGRTEAFF

J gene: TRBJ2-3
clone size: -
D gene: TRBD2
V gene: TRBV11-3
CDR3 DNA: TGTGCCAGCAGCTCAGCAAGGGAGGGTGCAGATACGCAGTATTTT
CDR3 protein: CASSSAREGADTQYF

J gene: TRBJ1-3
clone size: -
D gene: -
V gene: TRBV29-1
CDR3 DNA: TGCAGCGTCATAACTGGAAACACCATATATTTT
CDR3 protein: CSVITGNTIYF

J gene: TRBJ2-3
clone size: -
D gene: -
V gene: TRBV28
CDR3 DNA: TGTGCCAGCAGTTTCATAGGGGGTATCAGCCCAGATACGCAGTATTTT
CDR3 protein: CASSFIGGISPDTQYF

J gene: TRBJ1-5
clone size: -
D gene: -
V gene: TRBV19
CDR3 DNA: TGTGCCAGTAGTATCTCGGACAGAAGCAATCAGCCCCAGCATTTT
CDR3 protein: CASSISDRSNQPQHF

J gene: TRBJ1-5
clone size: few
D gene: -
V gene: TRBV2
CDR3 DNA: TGTGCCAGCACGAGGGTAGCACGCAATCAGCCCCAGCATTTT
CDR3 protein: CASTRVARNQPQHF

J gene: TRBJ1-1
clone size: -
D gene: -
V gene: TRBV6-6
CDR3 DNA: TGTGCCAGCAGTTACTCTGGGGTATCCACTGAAGCTTTCTTT
CDR3 protein: CASSYSGVSTEAFF

J gene: TRBJ1-1
clone size: -
D gene: -
V gene: TRBV5-1
CDR3 DNA: TGCGCCAGCAGCTTTGCCGGGGTGAACACTGAAGCTTTCTTT
CDR3 protein: CASSFAGVNTEAFF

J gene: TRBJ2-1
clone size: -
D gene: -
V gene: TRBV5-1
CDR3 DNA: TGCGCCAGCAGCTTTCGGGGCGCTAGGAATGAGCAGTTCTTC
CDR3 protein: CASSFRGARNEQFF

J gene: TRBJ2-6
clone size: -
D gene: -
V gene: TRBV5-1
CDR3 DNA: TGCGCCAGCAACTCGGGGGGCCACCTAGCTCAAGGGGCCAACGTCCTGACTTTC
CDR3 protein: CASNSGGHLAQGANVLTF

J gene: TRBJ2-1
clone size: once
D gene: -
V gene: TRBV4-2
CDR3 DNA: TGTGCCAGCAGCCAAGAGTGGGTGGGGAATGAGCAGTTCTTC
CDR3 protein: CASSQEWVGNEQFF

J gene: TRBJ2-1
clone size: -
D gene: TRBD1
V gene: TRBV2
CDR3 DNA: TGTGCCAGCAGCCGGGACAGGGGGCAGGATGAGCAGTTCTTC
CDR3 protein: CASSRDRGQDEQFF

J gene: TRBJ2-5
clone size: -
D gene: -
V gene: TRBV25-1
CDR3 DNA: TGTGCCAGCAGTTCCGGGACCCAGTACTTC
CDR3 protein: CASSSGTQYF

J gene: TRBJ2-2
clone size: few
D gene: TRBD2
V gene: TRBV19
CDR3 DNA: TGTGCCAGTAGTCCGACTAGCGGGGCAGGTGGCGGGGAGCTGTTTTTT
CDR3 protein: CASSPTSGAGGGELFF

J gene: TRBJ1-1
clone size: few
D gene: TRBD1
V gene: TRBV6-5
CDR3 DNA: TGTGCCAGCAGTACCCTAGACAGGGTAGGTGAAGCTTTCTTT
CDR3 protein: CASSTLDRVGEAFF

J gene: TRBJ2-7
clone size: -
D gene: TRBD1
V gene: TRBV6-5
CDR3 DNA: TGTGCCAGCAGGGCCGGGACAGGGAGATTGGAGCAGTACTTC
CDR3 protein: CASRAGTGRLEQYF

J gene: TRBJ2-7
clone size: -
D gene: TRBD2
V gene: TRBV30
CDR3 DNA: TGTGCCTGGAGTCAAACTAGCGGATACGAGCAGTACTTC
CDR3 protein: CAWSQTSGYEQYF

J gene: TRBJ2-1
clone size: -
D gene: TRBD2
V gene: TRBV9
CDR3 DNA: TGTGCCAGCAGCGTCTTTAGCGGGAGCTCCTACAATGAGCAGTTCTTC
CDR3 protein: CASSVFSGSSYNEQFF

J gene: TRBJ1-3
clone size: -
D gene: -
V gene: TRBV5-4
CDR3 DNA: TGTGCCAGCAGCTCTTCAGGCGCCTCTGGAAACACCATATATTTT
CDR3 protein: CASSSSGASGNTIYF

J gene: TRBJ1-1
clone size: -
D gene: TRBD1
V gene: TRBV15
CDR3 DNA: TGTGCCACCAGCAGGCCCAGGACAGGGGAAGCTTTCTTT
CDR3 protein: CATSRPRTGEAFF

J gene: TRBJ2-7
clone size: once
D gene: -
V gene: TRBV18
CDR3 DNA: TGTGCCAGCTCACCAGGGGGGCGTACCTACGAGCAGTACTTC
CDR3 protein: CASSPGGRTYEQYF

J gene: TRBJ2-3
clone size: -
D gene: TRBD2
V gene: TRBV10-2
CDR3 DNA: TGCGCCAGCAGAGGACTAGCCCCCACAGATACGCAGTATTTT
CDR3 protein: CASRGLAPTDTQYF

J gene: TRBJ2-1
clone size: -
D gene: -
V gene: TRBV28
CDR3 DNA: TGTGCCAGCGGAGTCCCAACTAGCTCCTACAATGAGCAGTTCTTC
CDR3 protein: CASGVPTSSYNEQFF

J gene: TRBJ2-7
clone size: -
D gene: TRBD2
V gene: TRBV27
CDR3 DNA: TGTGCCAGCAGTCGGGTGGTTGGGGCTAGCGGGGGAGCCTACGAGCAGTACTTC
CDR3 protein: CASSRVVGASGGAYEQYF

J gene: TRBJ1-2
clone size: -
D gene: -
V gene: TRBV7-9
CDR3 DNA: TGTGCCAGCAGCCCCCCCGTCGGCAGGGTGGCCTATGGCTACACCTTC
CDR3 protein: CASSPPVGRVAYGYTF

J gene: TRBJ2-1
clone size: once
D gene: -
V gene: TRBV25-1
CDR3 DNA: TGTGCCAGCAGTGGACCGCTGAGCGTAGGGAATGAGCAGTTCTTC
CDR3 protein: CASSGPLSVGNEQFF

J gene: TRBJ1-3
clone size: -
D gene: TRBD1
V gene: TRBV7-2
CDR3 DNA: TGTGCCAGCAGCTTAGAACAGGGGGCTGGAAACACCATATATTTT
CDR3 protein: CASSLEQGAGNTIYF

J gene: TRBJ1-1
clone size: -
D gene: TRBD1
V gene: TRBV2
CDR3 DNA: TGTGCCAGCAGTGGACAGGGGGCGCGAACTGAAGCTTTCTTT
CDR3 protein: CASSGQGARTEAFF

J gene: TRBJ1-1
clone size: once
D gene: -
V gene: TRBV7-9
CDR3 DNA: TGTGCCAGCAGCGTGGACACACCTGAAGCTTTCTTT
CDR3 protein: CASSVDTPEAFF

J gene: TRBJ1-2
clone size: -
D gene: -
V gene: TRBV25-1
CDR3 DNA: TGTGCCAGCAGTGACCTTATTGCGGGCGGGGAGAACTATGGCTACACCTTC
CDR3 protein: CASSDLIAGGENYGYTF

J gene: TRBJ2-6
clone size: few
D gene: -
V gene: TRBV6-4
CDR3 DNA: TGTGCCAGCAGTGACTCCAGCTCTGGGGCCAACGTCCTGACTTTC
CDR3 protein: CASSDSSSGANVLTF

J gene: TRBJ2-7
clone size: -
D gene: TRBD1
V gene: TRBV6-1
CDR3 DNA: TGTGCCAGCAGGGGGACAGGAAACGAGCAGTACTTC
CDR3 protein: CASRGTGNEQYF

J gene: TRBJ1-1
clone size: -
D gene: TRBD1
V gene: TRBV11-1
CDR3 DNA: TGTGCCAGCAGCCTCGGACAGGGGAATCGAGTAGCTTTCTTT
CDR3 protein: CASSLGQGNRVAFF

J gene: TRBJ2-1
clone size: -
D gene: TRBD2
V gene: TRBV19
CDR3 DNA: TGTGCCAGTAGCTCCACGGGTATAGCGGGATACAATGAGCAGTTCTTC
CDR3 protein: CASSSTGIAGYNEQFF

J gene: TRBJ2-4
clone size: -
D gene: TRBD1
V gene: TRBV19
CDR3 DNA: TGTGCCAGTAGTAAGGGACAGGGGAGAAACATTCAGTACTTC
CDR3 protein: CASSKGQGRNIQYF

J gene: TRBJ1-1
clone size: few
D gene: TRBD1
V gene: TRBV28
CDR3 DNA: TGTGCCAGCAGTGCACACAGGGGAGGTGGCACTGAAGCTTTCTTT
CDR3 protein: CASSAHRGGGTEAFF

J gene: TRBJ2-7
clone size: -
D gene: -
V gene: TRBV5-1
CDR3 DNA: TGCGCCAGCAGCACAGGACAAGGGTCCTACGAGCAGTACTTC
CDR3 protein: CASSTGQGSYEQYF

J gene: TRBJ2-3
clone size: -
D gene: -
V gene: TRBV7-2
CDR3 DNA: TGTGCCAGCAGCTCTCCTTCCTGGGTCACAGATACGCAGTATTTT
CDR3 protein: CASSSPSWVTDTQYF